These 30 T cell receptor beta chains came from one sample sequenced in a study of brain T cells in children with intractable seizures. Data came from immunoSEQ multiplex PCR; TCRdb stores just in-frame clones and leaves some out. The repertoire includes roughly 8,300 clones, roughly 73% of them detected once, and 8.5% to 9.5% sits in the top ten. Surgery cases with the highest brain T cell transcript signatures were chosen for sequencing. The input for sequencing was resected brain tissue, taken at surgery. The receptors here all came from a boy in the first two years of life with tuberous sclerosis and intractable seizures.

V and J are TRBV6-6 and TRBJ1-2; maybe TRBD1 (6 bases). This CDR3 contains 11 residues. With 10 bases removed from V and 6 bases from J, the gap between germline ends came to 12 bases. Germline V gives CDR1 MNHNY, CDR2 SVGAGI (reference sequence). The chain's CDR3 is CAIRQVDGYTF. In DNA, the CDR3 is TGTGCCATAAGACAGGTGGATGGCTACACCTTC.

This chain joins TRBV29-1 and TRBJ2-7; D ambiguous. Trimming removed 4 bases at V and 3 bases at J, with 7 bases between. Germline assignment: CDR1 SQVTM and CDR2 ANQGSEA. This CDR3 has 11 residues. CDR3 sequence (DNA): TGCAGCGTTGCCGACGGCTACGAGCAGTACTTC. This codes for CSVADGYEQYF.

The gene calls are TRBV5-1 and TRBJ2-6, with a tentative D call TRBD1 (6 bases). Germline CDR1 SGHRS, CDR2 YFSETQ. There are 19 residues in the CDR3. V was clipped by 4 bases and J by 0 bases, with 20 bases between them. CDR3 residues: CASSDTYRTELSGANVLTF. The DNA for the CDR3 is TGCGCCAGCAGCGACACTTATAGGACAGAGCTCTCTGGGGCCAACGTCCTGACTTTC.

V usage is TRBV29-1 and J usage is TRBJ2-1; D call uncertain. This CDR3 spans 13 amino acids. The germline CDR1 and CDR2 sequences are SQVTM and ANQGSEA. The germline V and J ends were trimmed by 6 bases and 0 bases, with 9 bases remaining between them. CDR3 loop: CSVFYSSYNEQFF. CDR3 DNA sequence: TGCAGCGTATTCTACAGCTCCTACAATGAGCAGTTCTTC.

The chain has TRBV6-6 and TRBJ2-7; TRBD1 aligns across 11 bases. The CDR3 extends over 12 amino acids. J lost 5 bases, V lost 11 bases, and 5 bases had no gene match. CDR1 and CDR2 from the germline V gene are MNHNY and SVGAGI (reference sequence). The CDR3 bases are TGTGCCCTCCGGGACAGGGGGAACGAGCAGTACTTC. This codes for CALRDRGNEQYF.

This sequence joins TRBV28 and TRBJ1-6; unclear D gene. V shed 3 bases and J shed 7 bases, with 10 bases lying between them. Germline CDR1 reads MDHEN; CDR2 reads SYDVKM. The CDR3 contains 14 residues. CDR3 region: CASSLFRGNSPLHF. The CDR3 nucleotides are TGTGCCAGCAGTTTGTTCCGAGGAAATTCACCCCTCCACTTT.

The CDR3 DNA reads as TGTGCCAGCAGTGGTTTGAGGGGCGGTGACGGCTACACCTTC. Its translation is CASSGLRGGDGYTF. The chain uses TRBV25-1 and TRBJ1-2, with D tentatively TRBD1 (5 bases). Per the germline V gene, CDR1 is MGHDK and CDR2 is SYGVNS. There are 14 residues in the CDR3. The V end was cut by 4 bases, the J end by 8 bases, with 17 bases between.

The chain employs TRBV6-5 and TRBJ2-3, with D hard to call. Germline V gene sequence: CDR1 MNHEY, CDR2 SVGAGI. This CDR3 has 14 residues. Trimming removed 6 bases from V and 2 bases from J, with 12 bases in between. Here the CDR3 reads CASSPTANTDTQYF. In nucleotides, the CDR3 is TGTGCCAGCAGCCCCACGGCGAACACAGATACGCAGTATTTT.

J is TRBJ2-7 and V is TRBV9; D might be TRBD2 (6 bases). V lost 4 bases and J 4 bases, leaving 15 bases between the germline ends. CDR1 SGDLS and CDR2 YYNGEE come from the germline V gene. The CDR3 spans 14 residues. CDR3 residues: CASSPRPGVYEQYF. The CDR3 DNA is TGTGCCAGCAGCCCCCGGCCGGGAGTTTACGAGCAGTACTTC.

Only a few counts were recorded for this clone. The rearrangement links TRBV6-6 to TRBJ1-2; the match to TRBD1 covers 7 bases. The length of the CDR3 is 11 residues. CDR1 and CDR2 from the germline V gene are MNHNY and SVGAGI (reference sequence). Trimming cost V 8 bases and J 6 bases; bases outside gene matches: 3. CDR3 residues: CASYTGDGYTF. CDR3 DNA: TGTGCCAGCTATACAGGGGATGGCTACACCTTC.

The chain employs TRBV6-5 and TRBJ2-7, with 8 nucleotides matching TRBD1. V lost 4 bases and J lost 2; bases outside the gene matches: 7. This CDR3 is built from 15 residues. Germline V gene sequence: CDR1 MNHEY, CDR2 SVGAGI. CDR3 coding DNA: TGTGCCAGCAGTTCCCAGGGGGCTACTACCTACGAGCAGTACTTC. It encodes CASSSQGATTYEQYF.

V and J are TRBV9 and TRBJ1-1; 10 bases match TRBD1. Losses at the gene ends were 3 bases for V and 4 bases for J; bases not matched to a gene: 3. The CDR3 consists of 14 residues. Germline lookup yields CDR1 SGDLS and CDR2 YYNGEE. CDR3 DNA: TGTGCCAGCAGCGCCGGGACAGGGGTCACTGAAGCTTTCTTT. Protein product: CASSAGTGVTEAFF.

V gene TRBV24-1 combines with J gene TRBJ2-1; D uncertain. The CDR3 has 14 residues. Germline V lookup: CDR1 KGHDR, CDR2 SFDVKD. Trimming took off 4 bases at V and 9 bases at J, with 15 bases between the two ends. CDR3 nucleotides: TGTGCCACCAGTGAATCGACGGTGACGGGTGAGCAGTTCTTC. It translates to CATSESTVTGEQFF.

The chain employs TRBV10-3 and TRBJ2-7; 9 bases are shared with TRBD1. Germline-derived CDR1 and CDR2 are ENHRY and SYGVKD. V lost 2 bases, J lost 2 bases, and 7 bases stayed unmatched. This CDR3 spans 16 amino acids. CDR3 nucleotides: TGTGCCATCAGTGAGCCAACACAGGGGGCGGCCTACGAGCAGTACTTC. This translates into CAISEPTQGAAYEQYF.

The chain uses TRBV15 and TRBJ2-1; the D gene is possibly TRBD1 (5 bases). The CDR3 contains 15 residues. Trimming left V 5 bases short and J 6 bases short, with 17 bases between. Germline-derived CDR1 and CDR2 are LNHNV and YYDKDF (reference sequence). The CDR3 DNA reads TGTGCCACCAGCCCCCAGAGAACAGGACCCAATGAGCAGTTCTTC. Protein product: CATSPQRTGPNEQFF. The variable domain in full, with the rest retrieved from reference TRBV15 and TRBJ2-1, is DAMVIQNPRYQVTQFGKPVTLSCSQTLNHNVMYWYQQKSSQAPKLLFHYYDKDFNNEADTPDNFQSRRPNTSFCFLDIRSPGLGDTAMYLCATSPQRTGPNEQFFGPGTRLTVL.

The CDR3 nucleotides are TGCGCCAGCAGCTTGGGAACAGGGGGCAGCGAAGAGACCCAGTACTTC. Residues: CASSLGTGGSEETQYF. V is TRBV5-1 and J is TRBJ2-5, with 9 bases identical to TRBD1. Germline assignment: CDR1 SGHRS and CDR2 YFSETQ. V lost 0 bases, J lost 3 bases, and 6 bases stayed unmatched. The CDR3 sequence is 16 residues long. Using reference TRBV5-1 and TRBJ2-5 for the parts outside the CDR3, the full variable domain is KAGVTQTPRYLIKTRGQQVTLSCSPISGHRSVSWYQQTPGQGLQFLFEYFSETQRNKGNFPGRFSGRQFSNSRSEMNVSTLELGDSALYLCASSLGTGGSEETQYFGPGTRLLVL.

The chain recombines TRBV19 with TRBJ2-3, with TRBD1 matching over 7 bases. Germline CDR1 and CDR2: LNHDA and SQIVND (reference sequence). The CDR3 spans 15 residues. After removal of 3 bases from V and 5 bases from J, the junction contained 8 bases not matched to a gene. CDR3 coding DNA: TGTGCCAGTAGTATTTCGAGGGGGCGGGTAGATACGCAGTATTTT. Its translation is CASSISRGRVDTQYF.

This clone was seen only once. CDR3 nucleotides: TGTGCCACCAGCAGAGACGGGGTCGAGCAGTACTTC. It translates to CATSRDGVEQYF. The V and J genes are TRBV15 and TRBJ2-7; D may be TRBD2 (5 bases). The CDR3 spans 12 residues. The ends were cut back, 0 bases at V and 6 bases at J, with 6 bases in the middle. The germline V gene has CDR1 LNHNV and CDR2 YYDKDF (reference sequence). The full variable domain, its missing parts supplied by reference TRBV15 and TRBJ2-7, is DAMVIQNPRYQVTQFGKPVTLSCSQTLNHNVMYWYQQKSSQAPKLLFHYYDKDFNNEADTPDNFQSRRPNTSFCFLDIRSPGLGDTAMYLCATSRDGVEQYFGPGTRLTVT.

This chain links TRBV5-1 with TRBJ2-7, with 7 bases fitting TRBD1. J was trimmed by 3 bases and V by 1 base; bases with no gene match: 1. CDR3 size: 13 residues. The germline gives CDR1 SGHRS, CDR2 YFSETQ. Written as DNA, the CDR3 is TGCGCCAGCAGCTTGCCAGGGGGCTACGAGCAGTACTTC. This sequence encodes CASSLPGGYEQYF.

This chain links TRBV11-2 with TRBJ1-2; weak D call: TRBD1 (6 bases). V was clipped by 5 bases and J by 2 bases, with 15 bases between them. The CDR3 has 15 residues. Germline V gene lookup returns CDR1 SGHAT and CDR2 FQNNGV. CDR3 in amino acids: CASSPIRQDNYGYTF. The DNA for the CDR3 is TGTGCCAGCAGCCCCATACGACAGGACAACTATGGCTACACCTTC. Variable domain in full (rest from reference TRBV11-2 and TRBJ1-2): EAGVAQSPRYKIIEKRQSVAFWCNPISGHATLYWYQQILGQGPKLLIQFQNNGVVDDSQLPKDRFSAERLKGVDSTLKIQPAKLEDSAVYLCASSPIRQDNYGYTFGSGTRLTVV.

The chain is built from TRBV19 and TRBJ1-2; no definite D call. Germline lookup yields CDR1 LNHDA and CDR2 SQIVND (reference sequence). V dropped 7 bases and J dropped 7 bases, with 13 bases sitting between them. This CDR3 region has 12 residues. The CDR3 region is CASKAGFSGYTF. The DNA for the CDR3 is TGTGCCAGTAAGGCAGGATTTAGTGGCTACACCTTC.

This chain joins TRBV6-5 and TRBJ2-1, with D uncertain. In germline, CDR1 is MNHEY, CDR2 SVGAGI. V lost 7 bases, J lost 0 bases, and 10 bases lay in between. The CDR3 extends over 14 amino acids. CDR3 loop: CASTHSSSYNEQFF. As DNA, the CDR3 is TGTGCCAGCACCCACAGCAGCTCCTACAATGAGCAGTTCTTC.

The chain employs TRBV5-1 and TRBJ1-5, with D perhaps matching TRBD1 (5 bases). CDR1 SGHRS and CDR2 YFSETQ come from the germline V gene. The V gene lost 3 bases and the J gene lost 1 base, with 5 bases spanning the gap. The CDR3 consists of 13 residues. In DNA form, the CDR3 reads TGCGCCAGCAGCTGGGACAGCAATCAGCCCCAGCATTTT. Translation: CASSWDSNQPQHF. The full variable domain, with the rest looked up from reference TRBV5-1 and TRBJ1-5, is KAGVTQTPRYLIKTRGQQVTLSCSPISGHRSVSWYQQTPGQGLQFLFEYFSETQRNKGNFPGRFSGRQFSNSRSEMNVSTLELGDSALYLCASSWDSNQPQHFGDGTRLSIL.

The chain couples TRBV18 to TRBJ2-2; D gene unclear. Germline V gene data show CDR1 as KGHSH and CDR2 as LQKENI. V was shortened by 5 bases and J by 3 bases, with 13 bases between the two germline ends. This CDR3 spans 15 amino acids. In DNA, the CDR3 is TGTGCCAGCTCAAAACTGGTTCTGGACACCGGGGAGCTGTTTTTT. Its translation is CASSKLVLDTGELFF.

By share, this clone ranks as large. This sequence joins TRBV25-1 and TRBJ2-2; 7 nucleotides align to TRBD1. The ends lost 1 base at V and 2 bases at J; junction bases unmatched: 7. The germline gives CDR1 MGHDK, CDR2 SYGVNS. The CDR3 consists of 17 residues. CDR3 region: CASSESRDSYNTGELFF. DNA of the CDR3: TGTGCCAGCAGTGAATCCCGGGACAGCTATAACACCGGGGAGCTGTTTTTT.

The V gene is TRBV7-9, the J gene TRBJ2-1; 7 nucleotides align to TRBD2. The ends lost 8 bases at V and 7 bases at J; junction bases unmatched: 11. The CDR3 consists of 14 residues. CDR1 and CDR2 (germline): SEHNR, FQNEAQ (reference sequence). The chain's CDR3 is CASGLADPSNEQFF. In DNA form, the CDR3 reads TGTGCCAGCGGCCTAGCGGACCCTAGTAATGAGCAGTTCTTC.

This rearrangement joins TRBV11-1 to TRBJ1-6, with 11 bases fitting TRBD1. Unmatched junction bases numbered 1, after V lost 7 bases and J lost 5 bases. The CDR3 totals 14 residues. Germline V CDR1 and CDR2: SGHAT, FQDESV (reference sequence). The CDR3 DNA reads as TGTGCCAGCAAGGGACAGGGGGATAATTCACCCCTCCACTTT. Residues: CASKGQGDNSPLHF.

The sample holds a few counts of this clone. CDR3 in amino acids: CASSTPGLAQHF. The CDR3 region has the DNA TGTGCCAGTAGTACACCAGGTTTAGCCCAGCATTTT. This chain joins TRBV19 and TRBJ1-5; D is undetermined. Trimming pared 4 bases from V and 11 bases from J, leaving 12 bases between. Per the germline V gene, CDR1 is LNHDA and CDR2 is SQIVND (reference sequence). The CDR3 runs 12 residues.

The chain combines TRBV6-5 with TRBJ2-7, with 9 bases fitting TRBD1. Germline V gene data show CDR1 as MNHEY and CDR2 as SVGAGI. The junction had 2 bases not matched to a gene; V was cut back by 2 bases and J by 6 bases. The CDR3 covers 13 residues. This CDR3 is CASSYGTGIEQYF. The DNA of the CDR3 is TGTGCCAGCAGTTACGGGACAGGGATCGAGCAGTACTTC.

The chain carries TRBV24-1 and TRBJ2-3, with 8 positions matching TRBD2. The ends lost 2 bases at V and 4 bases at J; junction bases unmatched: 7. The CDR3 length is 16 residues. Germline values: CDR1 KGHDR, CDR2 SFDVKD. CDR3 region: CATSDWASGSADTQYF. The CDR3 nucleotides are TGTGCCACCAGTGATTGGGCTAGCGGGTCCGCAGATACGCAGTATTTT.